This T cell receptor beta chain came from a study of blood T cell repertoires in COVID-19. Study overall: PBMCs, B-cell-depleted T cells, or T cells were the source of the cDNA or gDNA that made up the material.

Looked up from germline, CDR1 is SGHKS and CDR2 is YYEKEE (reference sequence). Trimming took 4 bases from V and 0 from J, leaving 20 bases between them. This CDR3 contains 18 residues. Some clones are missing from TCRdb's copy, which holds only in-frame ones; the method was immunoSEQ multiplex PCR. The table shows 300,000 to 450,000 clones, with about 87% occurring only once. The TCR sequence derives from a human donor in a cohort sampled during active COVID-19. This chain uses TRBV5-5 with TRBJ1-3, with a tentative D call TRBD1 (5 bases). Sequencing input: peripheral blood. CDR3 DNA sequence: TGTGCCAGCAGCATCGCCCTACAGGTTTCACGCTCTGGAAACACCATATATTTT. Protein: CASSIALQVSRSGNTIYF. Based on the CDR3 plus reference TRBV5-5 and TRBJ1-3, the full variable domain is DAGVTQSPTHLIKTRGQQVTLRCSPISGHKSVSWYQQVLGQGPQFIFQYYEKEERGRGNFPDRFSARQFPNYSSELNVNALLLGDSALYLCASSIALQVSRSGNTIYFGEGSWLTVV.